This entry features one T cell receptor (beta chain) sequence. Its specificity is unknown. These data are taken from a study of CD8+CD57+ T cells in acquired aplastic anemia. From germline, CDR1 is SNHLY and CDR2 FYNNEI. V gave up 6 bases and J gave up 7 bases; unmatched junction bases: 6. The CDR3 is 12 residues long. According to the study, genomic DNA was the template for TCR beta VDJ and CDR3 profiling. Each CDR3 protein is one row after TCRdb ran MiXCR on the reads. The sample lists some 410,000 distinct CDR3 sequences, about 70% occurring once. Whole-study findings and limits: Statistical testing detected no significant gap in CD8+ Simpson's diversity between patients and controls.

The TCR comes from a human donor in good health, serving as a control. The sequencing input was sorted CD4+, CD8+, or CD8+CD57+ T cells (not recorded which) from PBMCs. This chain joins TRBV2 and TRBJ2-7, with 7 bases identical to TRBD2. The CDR3 DNA is TGTGCCAGCAGGGGCGCAGCGGGGGAGCAGTACTTC. Amino acids: CASRGAAGEQYF.